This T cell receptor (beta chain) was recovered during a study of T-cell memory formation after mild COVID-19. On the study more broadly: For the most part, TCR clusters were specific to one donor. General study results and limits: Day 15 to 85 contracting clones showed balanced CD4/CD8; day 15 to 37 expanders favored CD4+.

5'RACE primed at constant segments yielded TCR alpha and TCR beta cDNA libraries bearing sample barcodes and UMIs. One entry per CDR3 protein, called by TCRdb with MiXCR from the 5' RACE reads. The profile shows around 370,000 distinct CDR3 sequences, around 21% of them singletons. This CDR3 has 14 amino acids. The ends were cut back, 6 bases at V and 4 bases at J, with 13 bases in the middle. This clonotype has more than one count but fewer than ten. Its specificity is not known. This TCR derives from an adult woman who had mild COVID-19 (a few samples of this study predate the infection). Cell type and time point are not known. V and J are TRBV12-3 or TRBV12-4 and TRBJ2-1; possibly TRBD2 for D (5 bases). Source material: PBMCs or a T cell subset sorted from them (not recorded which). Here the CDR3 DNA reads TGTGCCAGCAGCTTGGCGGGTCTATACAATGAGCAGTTCTTC. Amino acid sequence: CASSLAGLYNEQFF.